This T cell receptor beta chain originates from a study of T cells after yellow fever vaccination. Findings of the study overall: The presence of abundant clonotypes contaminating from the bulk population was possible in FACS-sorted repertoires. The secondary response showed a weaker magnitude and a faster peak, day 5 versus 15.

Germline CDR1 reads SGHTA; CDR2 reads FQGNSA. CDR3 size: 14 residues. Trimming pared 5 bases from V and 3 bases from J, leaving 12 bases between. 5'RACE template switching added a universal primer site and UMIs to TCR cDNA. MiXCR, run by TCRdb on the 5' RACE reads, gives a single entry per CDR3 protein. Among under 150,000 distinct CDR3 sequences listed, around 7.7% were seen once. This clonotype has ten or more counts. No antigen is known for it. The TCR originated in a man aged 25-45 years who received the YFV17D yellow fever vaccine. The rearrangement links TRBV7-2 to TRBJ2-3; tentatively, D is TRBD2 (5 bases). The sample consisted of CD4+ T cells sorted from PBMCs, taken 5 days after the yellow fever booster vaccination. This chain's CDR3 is CASSPYSGTDTQYF. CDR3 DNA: TGTGCCAGCAGCCCCTATTCGGGAACAGATACGCAGTATTTT.